Listed here are 24 T cell receptor beta chains from one sample, sequenced in a study of blood T cell repertoires in COVID-19. Clones were read by immunoSEQ multiplex PCR, and TCRdb kept only the in-frame ones, dropping some. The sample carries a few hundred thousand clones, 87% recorded once. Sequencing was performed on PBMCs or T cells enriched from blood (not recorded which). Receptor source: a woman aged 25 to 45 who had recovered from COVID-19.

V is TRBV19 and J is TRBJ1-2; 10 bases fit TRBD1. The germline V gene has CDR1 LNHDA and CDR2 SQIVND (reference sequence). V was pared by 7 bases and J by 5 bases, with 7 bases of the junction left unmatched. The CDR3 consists of 14 residues. CDR3 bases: TGTGCCAGTACTAAATCGGGACAGGGGTATGGCTACACCTTC. This codes for CASTKSGQGYGYTF. Full variable domain (remainder filled in from reference TRBV19 and TRBJ1-2): DGGITQSPKYLFRKEGQNVTLSCEQNLNHDAMYWYRQDPGQGLRLIYYSQIVNDFQKGDIAEGYSVSREKKESFPLTVTSAQKNPTAFYLCASTKSGQGYGYTFGSGTRLTVV.

The CDR3 region is CASSVRGPGGLGNTIYF. DNA for the CDR3: TGTGCCAGCAGCGTAAGGGGCCCAGGGGGCCTTGGAAACACCATATATTTT. The rearrangement links TRBV9 to TRBJ1-3; 8 nucleotides match TRBD1. J was trimmed by 3 bases and V by 1 base; bases with no gene match: 9. Looked up from germline, CDR1 is SGDLS and CDR2 is YYNGEE. CDR3 length: 17 amino acids.

The V gene is TRBV27, the J gene TRBJ2-5; TRBD2 aligns across 8 bases. The germline gives CDR1 MNHEY, CDR2 SMNVEV (reference sequence). This CDR3 has 14 residues. J lost 5 bases, V lost 11 bases, and 13 bases had no gene match. The CDR3: CASGLSGGIETQYF. Written as DNA, the CDR3 is TGTGCCTCTGGTCTAAGCGGGGGTATCGAGACCCAGTACTTC.

The chain is built from TRBV3-1 (or the pseudogene TRBV3-2) and TRBJ2-7; 9 nucleotides match TRBD2. The CDR3 contains 15 residues. Germline V gene sequence: CDR1 LGHDT, CDR2 YNNKEL (reference sequence). V was pared by 4 bases and J by 3 bases, with 7 bases of the junction left unmatched. CDR3 in DNA: TGTGCCAGCAGCCTCAGACTAGCGGTGGGCTACGAGCAGTACTTC. As protein: CASSLRLAVGYEQYF.

The chain combines TRBV9 with TRBJ2-5, with TRBD2 identical over 12 bases. V lost 4 bases to trimming and J lost 1 base; unmatched junction nucleotides: 5. The V gene's germline CDR1 is SGDLS and CDR2 YYNGEE. The CDR3 has 16 amino acids. CDR3 coding DNA: TGTGCCAGCAGCCCCGGACTAGCGGGGTTCCAAGAGACCCAGTACTTC. Its protein product is CASSPGLAGFQETQYF.

The J gene is TRBJ1-1, the V gene TRBV7-2, with 8 bases aligning to TRBD1. After removal of 4 bases from V and 3 bases from J, the junction contained 7 bases not matched to a gene. CDR1 and CDR2 (germline): SGHTA, FQGNSA. This CDR3 has 15 residues. Here the CDR3 DNA reads TGTGCCAGCAGCTCTGACAGGGGATTGTACACTGAAGCTTTCTTT. Protein sequence: CASSSDRGLYTEAFF.

This chain connects TRBV7-2 to TRBJ1-3; D is ambiguous. Germline V gene data show CDR1 as SGHTA and CDR2 as FQGNSA. Trimming removed 0 bases at V and 0 bases at J, with 6 bases between. The CDR3 spans 15 residues. The CDR3 DNA is TGTGCCAGCAGCTTAGCCGGTTTCTCTGGAAACACCATATATTTT. This encodes CASSLAGFSGNTIYF.

The rearrangement uses TRBV15 and TRBJ1-1, with D possibly TRBD1 on 5 matching bases. There are 15 residues in the CDR3. Trimming took 0 bases from V and 9 from J, leaving 17 bases between them. Germline assignment: CDR1 LNHNV and CDR2 YYDKDF (reference sequence). Written as DNA, the CDR3 is TGTGCCACCAGCAGAGATCAGGGCTTCTCCTTTAAAGCTTTCTTT. It yields the protein CATSRDQGFSFKAFF. Supplemented by reference TRBV15 and TRBJ1-1, the full variable domain reads DAMVIQNPRYQVTQFGKPVTLSCSQTLNHNVMYWYQQKSSQAPKLLFHYYDKDFNNEADTPDNFQSRRPNTSFCFLDIRSPGLGDTAMYLCATSRDQGFSFKAFFGQGTRLTVV.

This clone was recorded once. The chain carries TRBV2 and TRBJ2-2; 10 bases line up with TRBD2. CDR1 SNHLY and CDR2 FYNNEI come from the germline V gene. The CDR3 spans 14 residues. Trimming at V came to 7 bases and at J to 5 bases, leaving 4 bases not matched to a gene. The CDR3 DNA reads as TGTGCCAGCACGTTACTAGCGGGGACCGGGGAGCTGTTTTTT. It specifies CASTLLAGTGELFF.

The chain has TRBV4-3 and TRBJ2-7; a possible D gene is TRBD1 (6 bases). CDR3 size: 13 residues. V dropped 3 bases and J dropped 4 bases, with 10 bases sitting between them. In germline, CDR1 is LGHNA, CDR2 YSLEER. CDR3 loop: CASSQAQGYEQYF. In DNA form, the CDR3 reads TGCGCCAGCAGCCAGGCACAGGGTTACGAGCAGTACTTC.

There are a few counts of this clone. The rearrangement uses TRBV7-3 and TRBJ1-1; no clear D. CDR1 is SGHTA and CDR2 is FQGTGA in the germline V gene. The CDR3 sequence is 13 residues long. Trimming left V 5 bases short and J 4 bases short, with 11 bases between. The CDR3 sequence is CASSPRPGTEAFF. The CDR3 DNA sequence: TGTGCCAGCAGCCCCAGGCCCGGCACTGAAGCTTTCTTT.

The chain links TRBV12-3 or TRBV12-4 to TRBJ2-5; perhaps TRBD1 as D (5 bases). Trimming removed 1 base at V and 10 bases at J, with 10 bases between. There are 12 residues in the CDR3. Here the CDR3 reads CASSLDPGHQYF. The DNA for the CDR3 is TGTGCCAGCAGTTTAGACCCAGGACACCAGTACTTC.

The V and J genes are TRBV14 and TRBJ1-2; perhaps TRBD1 as D (6 bases). Germline V CDR1 and CDR2: SGHDN, FVKESK. V was clipped by 3 bases and J by 2 bases, with 13 bases between them. The CDR3 sequence is 15 residues long. The CDR3 DNA reads as TGTGCCAGCAGCCAGAGGACAGCTCCGAACTATGGCTACACCTTC. It codes for CASSQRTAPNYGYTF.

The chain joins TRBV30 to TRBJ1-1; 7 bases align to TRBD1. Germline V CDR1 and CDR2: GTSNPN, SVGIG (reference sequence). The CDR3 sequence is 13 residues long. The V and J ends lost 0 bases and 11 bases, in that order; junction bases with no gene match: 9. The CDR3 spells CAWSVGQGGSAFF. CDR3 sequence (DNA): TGTGCCTGGAGTGTTGGGCAGGGGGGTTCGGCTTTCTTT.

The chain uses TRBV18 and TRBJ1-2; 7 bases fit TRBD1. This CDR3 comprises 13 residues. V trimming: 3 bases; J trimming: 7 bases; junction bases outside the gene matches: 5. Germline CDR1 KGHSH, CDR2 LQKENI. The CDR3 nucleotides read TGTGCCAGCTCACCCTCACCAGGGGGTGGCTACACCTTC. Residues: CASSPSPGGGYTF.

This clone was seen just once. The gene calls are TRBV7-2 and TRBJ1-2; D is undetermined. Germline V gives CDR1 SGHTA, CDR2 FQGNSA. Trimming pared 2 bases from V and 2 bases from J, leaving 9 bases between. The length of the CDR3 is 14 residues. The CDR3 here is CASSLNRVNYGYTF. DNA for the CDR3: TGTGCCAGCAGCTTAAACCGGGTGAACTATGGCTACACCTTC.

The chain combines TRBV6-1 with TRBJ1-4; 11 bases match TRBD1. This CDR3 is 20 amino acids long. Germline V gene data show CDR1 as MNHNS and CDR2 as SASEGT. The trim removed 1 base at V and 1 base at J, leaving 11 bases unmatched. CDR3 amino acids: CASSEGWTGGFQGTNEKLFF. CDR3 DNA sequence: TGTGCCAGCAGTGAAGGCTGGACAGGGGGCTTTCAAGGAACTAATGAAAAACTGTTTTTT.

About this clone: Additional DNA sequences in this sample encode the identical CDR3. The rearrangement joins TRBV9 to TRBJ1-2; D might be TRBD1 (6 bases). CDR3 length: 13 residues. With 4 bases removed from V and 1 base from J, the gap between germline ends came to 8 bases. Germline lookup yields CDR1 SGDLS and CDR2 YYNGEE. In DNA form, the CDR3 reads TGTGCCAGCAGCCCGGACAGTAACTATGGCTACACCTTC. It codes for CASSPDSNYGYTF.

As regards this clone: An end of the junction differs from the germline gene, which may be a read error. The V and J genes are TRBV7-7 and TRBJ2-5; TRBD2 aligns across 7 bases. Germline CDR1 reads SSHAT; CDR2 reads FNYEAQ (reference sequence). The CDR3 sequence is 15 residues long. Here the CDR3 reads CASSLAGRGGETQYF. DNA for the CDR3: TGTGCTAGCAGCTTAGCCGGGCGGGGAGGGGAGACCCAGTACTTC.

The chain couples TRBV30 to TRBJ1-6; D is perhaps TRBD1 (6 bases). The CDR3 contains 14 residues. Between the trimmed V and J ends, which lost 7 bases and 1 base, there was a span of 11 bases. The germline CDR1 and CDR2 sequences are GTSNPN and SVGIG (reference sequence). The CDR3 bases are TGTGCCTTCAACAGGGTTTCCTATAATTCACCCCTCCACTTT. Its protein is CAFNRVSYNSPLHF.

This chain joins TRBV27 and TRBJ1-1; D might be TRBD1 (5 bases). CDR1 MNHEY and CDR2 SMNVEV come from the germline V gene (reference sequence). The CDR3 has 15 amino acids. V lost 6 bases and J 1 base, leaving 15 bases between the germline ends. The CDR3 spells CASSHNDRANTEAFF. CDR3 coding DNA: TGTGCCAGCAGCCACAACGACAGAGCGAACACTGAAGCTTTCTTT.

This sequence joins TRBV11-2 and TRBJ2-5; 8 nucleotides align to TRBD2. Trimming took 5 bases from V and 4 from J; bases not matched to a gene: 12. Germline V CDR1 and CDR2: SGHAT, FQNNGV. The CDR3 is 16 residues long. The CDR3 region has the DNA TGTGCCAGCAGCCCAAGTCGTGCGGGGGGTGGAGAGACCCAGTACTTC. Translated, it gives CASSPSRAGGGETQYF.

The rearrangement uses TRBV5-1 and TRBJ1-2, with D perhaps matching TRBD1 (6 bases). Germline V lookup: CDR1 SGHRS, CDR2 YFSETQ. The CDR3 loop spans 12 amino acids. Trimming removed 0 bases from V and 13 bases from J, with 13 bases in between. This CDR3 reads CASSLAGVDATF. The CDR3 region has the DNA TGCGCCAGCAGCTTGGCAGGGGTTGATGCCACCTTC.

The rearrangement links TRBV5-4 to TRBJ2-1; D perhaps matches TRBD1 (6 bases). Germline assignment: CDR1 SGHNT and CDR2 YYREEE (reference sequence). This CDR3 is 14 amino acids long. Trimming left V 3 bases short and J 7 bases short, with 14 bases between. CDR3 residues: CASSWQGPRNEQFF. CDR3 coding DNA: TGTGCCAGCAGCTGGCAGGGGCCAAGGAATGAGCAGTTCTTC.